Shown below are 31 T cell receptor beta chains from a single sample sequenced in a study of blood T cell repertoires in COVID-19. Data came from immunoSEQ multiplex PCR; TCRdb stores just in-frame clones and leaves some out. The table has some 120,000 clones, around 86% seen once. What was sequenced was peripheral blood. Receptors were obtained from a woman older than 75 with acute or convalescent COVID-19.

The rearrangement joins TRBV12-5 to TRBJ2-1; a possible D gene is TRBD1 (5 bases). V was pared by 6 bases and J by 7 bases, with 10 bases between. CDR3 length equals 12 residues. CDR1 is LGHNT, CDR2 FRNRAP, per germline. In nucleotides, the CDR3 is TGTGCTAGTGGCACCCAGGGAAATGAGCAGTTCTTC. Translation: CASGTQGNEQFF.

Only a few counts were recorded for this clone. The V and J genes are TRBV28 and TRBJ1-6; 7 positions match TRBD1. Germline V gene data show CDR1 as MDHEN and CDR2 as SYDVKM. CDR3 length: 15 residues. V shed 5 bases and J 5 bases; nucleotides not matched to a gene: 6. The CDR3 protein is CASSPPTGNNSPLHF. The CDR3 DNA reads as TGTGCCAGCAGTCCCCCGACAGGGAATAATTCACCCCTCCACTTT.

J is TRBJ2-3 and V is TRBV10-1, with 8 positions matching TRBD2. The germline CDR1 and CDR2 sequences are WNHNN and SYGVQD (reference sequence). J was trimmed by 0 bases and V by 0 bases; bases with no gene match: 2. The CDR3 contains 16 residues. CDR3 sequence reads: CASSESASGSTDTQYF. For the CDR3, the DNA is TGCGCCAGCAGTGAGTCAGCTAGCGGGAGCACAGATACGCAGTATTTT.

This rearrangement joins TRBV5-1 to TRBJ1-1; D ambiguous. This CDR3 spans 15 amino acids. Germline V gene data show CDR1 as SGHRS and CDR2 as YFSETQ. Trimming shortened V by 5 bases and J by 4 bases, and 18 bases separated the two germline ends. This CDR3 reads CASRPDVGGSTEAFF. The CDR3 DNA reads TGCGCCAGCAGGCCTGACGTGGGAGGGAGCACTGAAGCTTTCTTT.

This clone has just one count. This chain joins TRBV28 and TRBJ2-5; D is uncertain. The germline V gene has CDR1 MDHEN and CDR2 SYDVKM. The CDR3 length is 14 residues. Trimming pared 6 bases from V and 3 bases from J, leaving 14 bases between. In DNA, the CDR3 is TGTGCCAGCAGCCCTCCGGGTACGGAAGAGACCCAGTACTTC. It yields the protein CASSPPGTEETQYF.

The CDR3 is CASSSREGAPGANVLTF. In DNA form, the CDR3 reads TGTGCCAGCAGCTCGCGGGAAGGGGCGCCTGGGGCCAACGTCCTGACTTTC. The chain recombines TRBV5-4 with TRBJ2-6; D possibly corresponds to TRBD2 (6 bases). V lost 3 bases and J 2 bases, leaving 15 bases between the germline ends. This CDR3 spans 17 amino acids. Germline-derived CDR1 and CDR2 are SGHNT and YYREEE (reference sequence). Drawing the rest from reference TRBV5-4 and TRBJ2-6, the complete variable domain is ETGVTQSPTHLIKTRGQQVTLRCSSQSGHNTVSWYQQALGQGPQFIFQYYREEENGRGNFPPRFSGLQFPNYSSELNVNALELDDSALYLCASSSREGAPGANVLTFGAGSRLTVL.

The chain has TRBV7-9 and TRBJ2-2; D unresolved. V was cut by 2 bases and J by 2 bases, with 12 bases left in between. This CDR3 region has 16 residues. CDR1 SEHNR and CDR2 FQNEAQ come from the germline V gene (reference sequence). The CDR3 loop is CASSLLRPLNTGELFF. CDR3 sequence (DNA): TGTGCCAGCAGCTTATTGCGCCCTCTTAACACCGGGGAGCTGTTTTTT.

V and J are TRBV5-4 and TRBJ1-2; D perhaps matches TRBD1 (5 bases). Germline-derived CDR1 and CDR2 are SGHNT and YYREEE (reference sequence). Trimming shortened V by 2 bases and J by 2 bases, and 13 bases separated the two germline ends. This CDR3 is 15 amino acids long. CDR3 region: CASSLKKGHNYGYTF. The CDR3 DNA reads as TGTGCCAGCAGCTTAAAAAAAGGACACAACTATGGCTACACCTTC. Full variable domain (remainder filled in from reference TRBV5-4 and TRBJ1-2): ETGVTQSPTHLIKTRGQQVTLRCSSQSGHNTVSWYQQALGQGPQFIFQYYREEENGRGNFPPRFSGLQFPNYSSELNVNALELDDSALYLCASSLKKGHNYGYTFGSGTRLTVV.

The chain recombines TRBV6-5 with TRBJ1-1, with 9 bases that match TRBD1. Trimming removed 6 bases from V and 5 bases from J; junction bases left unmatched: 7. The CDR3 totals 14 residues. Germline CDR1 and CDR2: MNHEY and SVGAGI. CDR3 amino acids: CASRNNRGRTEAFF. In nucleotides, the CDR3 is TGTGCCAGCAGGAATAACAGGGGGCGAACTGAAGCTTTCTTT.

This clone was observed once. The chain carries TRBV19 and TRBJ2-1; D perhaps matches TRBD1 (6 bases). Germline assignment: CDR1 LNHDA and CDR2 SQIVND (reference sequence). The V gene lost 6 bases and the J gene lost 7 bases, with 22 bases spanning the gap. CDR3 length: 16 amino acids. CDR3 region: CASSLLTLSQGNEQFF. The CDR3, as DNA: TGTGCCAGTAGCCTCCTTACTTTGTCCCAGGGGAATGAGCAGTTCTTC.

The rearrangement links TRBV7-2 to TRBJ1-2; D might be TRBD1 (6 bases). The V end was cut by 5 bases, the J end by 6 bases, with 16 bases between. The germline V gene encodes CDR1 SGHTA and CDR2 FQGNSA. The CDR3 loop spans 14 amino acids. The CDR3 spells CASSQRIQGHGYTF. DNA for the CDR3: TGTGCCAGCAGCCAGAGGATCCAGGGGCATGGCTACACCTTC.

The chain is built from TRBV6-5 and TRBJ2-7; 7 bases agree with TRBD1. This CDR3 comprises 14 residues. Germline values: CDR1 MNHEY, CDR2 SVGAGI. With 6 bases clipped from V and 2 bases from J, the junction kept 7 bases outside the gene matches. DNA for the CDR3: TGTGCCAGCAGCTTCGGGACAGACGCCTACGAGCAGTACTTC. Its protein product is CASSFGTDAYEQYF.

The chain is built from TRBV6-5 and TRBJ1-1; 7 bases map to TRBD1. Unmatched junction bases numbered 5, after V lost 7 bases and J lost 6 bases. The CDR3 contains 12 residues. The V gene's germline CDR1 is MNHEY and CDR2 SVGAGI. The CDR3 bases are TGTGCCAGCACTAGACAGGGCGCTGAAGCTTTCTTT. Translating it yields CASTRQGAEAFF.

This clone was seen a single time. This rearrangement joins TRBV6-2 or TRBV6-3 to TRBJ2-3; possible D gene TRBD2, 6 bases. Germline assignment: CDR1 MNHEY and CDR2 SVGEGT. Trimming stripped 5 bases from V and 7 bases from J, with 13 bases between. CDR3 length: 13 residues. The CDR3 protein is CASSRDSQNTQYF. Here the CDR3 DNA reads TGTGCCAGCAGTCGGGACTCCCAGAATACGCAGTATTTT.

The chain couples TRBV6-1 to TRBJ2-7; D ambiguous. The CDR3 totals 11 residues. Trimming took 1 base from V and 13 from J, leaving 11 bases between them. Germline lookup yields CDR1 MNHNS and CDR2 SASEGT. In nucleotides, the CDR3 is TGTGCCAGCAGTGAAGGAGGCGGCTTTTACGTC. Translation gives CASSEGGGFYV.

The V gene is TRBV5-4, the J gene TRBJ2-1; 10 bases map to TRBD1. V lost 6 bases, J lost 4 bases, and 7 bases stayed unmatched. The CDR3 is made up of 15 amino acids. In germline, CDR1 is SGHNT, CDR2 YYREEE (reference sequence). The CDR3 loop reads CASKRDRGEYNEQFF. The CDR3 coding sequence is TGTGCCAGCAAACGGGACAGGGGCGAATACAATGAGCAGTTCTTC.

This chain uses TRBV14 with TRBJ1-2, with 8 bases aligning to TRBD1. The CDR3 loop spans 14 amino acids. Trimming at V came to 3 bases and at J to 12 bases, leaving 12 bases not matched to a gene. Germline assignment: CDR1 SGHDN and CDR2 FVKESK. CDR3 sequence reads: CASSQTTGDVPHTF. The CDR3 DNA is TGTGCCAGCAGCCAGACGACAGGGGACGTTCCCCACACCTTC.

The rearrangement joins TRBV7-9 to TRBJ2-7; 9 nucleotides match TRBD1. J gave up 7 bases and V 2 bases, and 6 bases lay outside the gene matches. Germline CDR1 and CDR2: SEHNR and FQNEAQ (reference sequence). The length of the CDR3 is 14 residues. The CDR3 is CASSLSQGAKEQYV. DNA of the CDR3: TGTGCCAGCAGCTTATCACAGGGGGCGAAGGAGCAGTACGTC.

The rearrangement joins TRBV5-1 to TRBJ2-1; D gene ambiguous. The germline gives CDR1 SGHRS, CDR2 YFSETQ. The CDR3 sequence is 13 residues long. Trimming cost V 0 bases and J 7 bases, with 8 bases left between them. CDR3: CASSLGGTNEQFF. As DNA, the CDR3 is TGCGCCAGCAGCTTGGGAGGTACGAATGAGCAGTTCTTC.

This sequence joins TRBV9 and TRBJ1-5; 9 bases are a match to TRBD1. The CDR3 spans 14 residues. V dropped 3 bases and J dropped 7; count of bases not matched to a gene: 5. Germline lookup yields CDR1 SGDLS and CDR2 YYNGEE. DNA of the CDR3: TGTGCCAGCAGCGCCAGACAGGGGGGACAGCCCCAGCATTTT. Translating it yields CASSARQGGQPQHF.

This rearrangement joins TRBV6-5 to TRBJ2-3, with TRBD2 identical over 7 bases. The CDR3 contains 15 residues. Germline CDR1 and CDR2: MNHEY and SVGAGI. V lost 9 bases to trimming and J lost 1 base; unmatched junction nucleotides: 10. In DNA, the CDR3 is TGTGCCAGTACACCGGCCAGCGGGGGCACAGATACGCAGTATTTT. Translated: CASTPASGGTDTQYF.

This clone came up a few times. The genes are TRBV12-3 or TRBV12-4 and TRBJ1-2; D may be TRBD1 (5 bases). Trimming stripped 6 bases from V and 6 bases from J, with 14 bases between. The CDR3 has 13 residues. Written as DNA, the CDR3 is TGTGCCAGCAGAAAGCAGGGTCTCGATGGCTACACCTTC. Its protein product is CASRKQGLDGYTF.

The chain joins TRBV3-1 (or the pseudogene TRBV3-2) to TRBJ2-1, with D possibly TRBD1 on 6 matching bases. CDR1 is LGHDT, CDR2 YNNKEL, per germline (reference sequence). The CDR3 sequence is 15 residues long. Trimming pared 3 bases from V and 4 bases from J, leaving 13 bases between. The CDR3 loop reads CASSHGQTAYNEQFF. As DNA, the CDR3 is TGTGCCAGCAGCCACGGACAGACGGCATACAATGAGCAGTTCTTC.

This chain links TRBV7-2 with TRBJ2-3; D possibly corresponds to TRBD2 (6 bases). The CDR3 is 16 residues long. Germline V lookup: CDR1 SGHTA, CDR2 FQGNSA. Trimming cost V 0 bases and J 1 base, with 11 bases left between them. CDR3 protein: CASSLAGWGGTDTQYF. The DNA for the CDR3 is TGTGCCAGCAGCTTAGCGGGTTGGGGGGGCACAGATACGCAGTATTTT.

The rearrangement links TRBV2 to TRBJ1-2; 11 bases line up with TRBD1. The CDR3 spans 17 residues. CDR1 is SNHLY, CDR2 FYNNEI, per germline. Trimming at V came to 6 bases and at J to 4 bases, leaving 13 bases not matched to a gene. CDR3: CASRSQGQGALGYGYTF. The DNA for the CDR3 is TGTGCCAGCAGATCACAAGGACAGGGGGCGCTTGGCTATGGCTACACCTTC.

The V and J genes are TRBV9 and TRBJ1-1; TRBD1 agrees at 7 bases. V shed 3 bases and J 4 bases; nucleotides not matched to a gene: 0. In germline, CDR1 is SGDLS, CDR2 YYNGEE. The CDR3 is 12 residues long. Here the CDR3 DNA reads TGTGCCAGCAGCGGACAGGGCACTGAAGCTTTCTTT. Amino acid sequence: CASSGQGTEAFF.

V usage is TRBV5-1 and J usage is TRBJ2-7; 8 positions match TRBD2. CDR3 length equals 14 residues. Germline CDR1 and CDR2: SGHRS and YFSETQ. V lost 7 bases to trimming and J lost 1 base; unmatched junction nucleotides: 7. The CDR3 DNA is TGCGCCAGCGGAGGTAGCGGGGAATCCTACGAGCAGTACTTC. Translating gives CASGGSGESYEQYF.

Written as DNA, the CDR3 is TGTGCCAGCAGCTCTGACCGGGGGACCTACAATGAGCAGTTCTTC. Translation gives CASSSDRGTYNEQFF. J is TRBJ2-1 and V is TRBV7-8, with a tentative D call TRBD2 (6 bases). There are 15 residues in the CDR3. Germline-derived CDR1 and CDR2 are SGHVS and FQNEAQ. V dropped 4 bases and J dropped 2 bases, with 12 bases sitting between them.

The table lists this clone with many counts. The CDR3 is CASSFGGQGGYTF. The CDR3 DNA reads TGTGCCAGCAGTTTCGGGGGGCAGGGTGGCTACACCTTC. The J gene is TRBJ1-2, the V gene TRBV12-3 or TRBV12-4; the D gene is possibly TRBD1 (6 bases). With 3 bases removed from V and 7 bases from J, the gap between germline ends came to 12 bases. The CDR3 contains 13 residues.

The chain employs TRBV5-5 and TRBJ1-1; D gene uncertain. Trimming stripped 2 bases from V and 5 bases from J, with 16 bases between. Germline V gene lookup returns CDR1 SGHKS and CDR2 YYEKEE (reference sequence). The CDR3 is made up of 15 amino acids. The DNA of the CDR3 is TGTGCCAGCAGCTTCGGTTTGGTCCTCATGACTGAAGCTTTCTTT. Translated, it gives CASSFGLVLMTEAFF.

This chain uses TRBV15 with TRBJ2-1, with a weak D call TRBD1 (5 bases). The CDR3 spans 16 residues. From germline, CDR1 is LNHNV and CDR2 YYDKDF (reference sequence). Between the trimmed V and J ends, which lost 5 bases and 3 bases, there was a span of 17 bases. The CDR3: CATSGPGHLHYNEQFF. The DNA of the CDR3 is TGTGCCACCAGCGGACCTGGACACCTCCACTACAATGAGCAGTTCTTC.